What follows are 28 T cell receptor beta chains derived from one specimen sequenced in a study of blood T cell repertoires in COVID-19. Only in-frame clones appear in the TCRdb table, and some are missing; sequencing was by immunoSEQ multiplex PCR. Of about 230,000 clones listed, around four fifths are singletons. Sequencing used peripheral blood. These TCRs come from a man in his forties or fifties with acute or convalescent COVID-19.

V usage is TRBV5-1 and J usage is TRBJ2-1; 9 bases map to TRBD2. V was pared by 0 bases and J by 8 bases, with 9 bases of the junction left unmatched. CDR3 length equals 16 residues. Germline V CDR1 and CDR2: SGHRS, YFSETQ. The CDR3 DNA follows: TGCGCCAGCAGCTTGGTAGCGGGAGAGGGGTCCTATGAGCAGTTCTTC. Its protein is CASSLVAGEGSYEQFF.

The chain joins TRBV6-2 or TRBV6-3 to TRBJ2-3; tentatively, D is TRBD1 (5 bases). The CDR3 totals 13 residues. V gave up 4 bases and J gave up 4 bases, with 9 bases separating them. CDR1 is MNHEY, CDR2 SVGEGT, per germline. The CDR3 coding sequence is TGTGCCAGCAGTTCAGGGAATCCAGATACGCAGTATTTT. Amino acid sequence: CASSSGNPDTQYF.

Only a few counts were recorded for this clone. The chain employs TRBV6-2 or TRBV6-3 and TRBJ1-5, with D uncertain. Per the germline V gene, CDR1 is MNHEY and CDR2 is SVGEGT. V was clipped by 2 bases and J by 0 bases, with 11 bases between them. The CDR3 has 16 amino acids. CDR3 in DNA: TGTGCCAGCAGTTACATGCCGGGTTATAGCAATCAGCCCCAGCATTTT. This gives the protein CASSYMPGYSNQPQHF.

The sample holds a few counts of this clone. V gene TRBV7-2 combines with J gene TRBJ2-1; possibly TRBD2 for D (5 bases). V lost 1 base to trimming and J lost 9 bases, with 16 bases between them. The V gene's germline CDR1 is SGHTA and CDR2 FQGNSA. The CDR3 consists of 15 residues. The CDR3 spells CASSLESRTRGEQFF. CDR3 coding DNA: TGTGCCAGCAGCTTAGAATCCCGAACCCGGGGTGAGCAGTTCTTC.

The J gene is TRBJ1-2, the V gene TRBV3-1 (or the pseudogene TRBV3-2); the D gene is possibly TRBD1 (5 bases). Germline lookup yields CDR1 LGHDT and CDR2 YNNKEL (reference sequence). This CDR3 is built from 13 residues. V lost 3 bases and J lost 2, with 7 bases in between. The CDR3 reads CASSQTVNYGYTF. The CDR3 region has the DNA TGTGCCAGCAGCCAGACAGTAAACTATGGCTACACCTTC.

The chain couples TRBV5-1 to TRBJ1-2, with 8 bases aligning to TRBD1. J lost 6 bases, V lost 0 bases, and 7 bases had no gene match. In germline, CDR1 is SGHRS, CDR2 YFSETQ. The CDR3 contains 15 residues. In DNA, the CDR3 is TGCGCCAGCAGCTTGGAGTCAGGGGGCTACGATGGCTACACCTTC. Translated, it gives CASSLESGGYDGYTF.

The J gene is TRBJ1-6, the V gene TRBV5-4; 10 bases fit TRBD1. Germline-derived CDR1 and CDR2 are SGHNT and YYREEE (reference sequence). The CDR3 consists of 16 residues. J lost 9 bases, V lost 5 bases, and 11 bases had no gene match. DNA for the CDR3: TGTGCCAGCAGTAGGACAGGGGGAAAGGGAGTTTCACCCCTCCACTTT. Translating it yields CASSRTGGKGVSPLHF.

This chain uses TRBV28 with TRBJ2-7; D is ambiguous. The length of the CDR3 is 13 residues. Germline values: CDR1 MDHEN, CDR2 SYDVKM. Trimming removed 2 bases from V and 5 bases from J, with 10 bases in between. CDR3 amino acids: CASSLDPRDEQYF. The CDR3, as DNA: TGTGCCAGCAGTTTAGATCCTCGGGACGAGCAGTACTTC.

Only one count was recorded for this clone. The V gene is TRBV5-4, the J gene TRBJ2-3; 8 bases are a match to TRBD2. V was pared by 3 bases and J by 1 base, with 10 bases of the junction left unmatched. CDR3 length: 17 amino acids. CDR1 SGHNT and CDR2 YYREEE come from the germline V gene (reference sequence). The CDR3 sequence is CASSSGTLAGRTDTQYF. CDR3 bases: TGTGCCAGCAGCTCAGGTACCCTAGCGGGTCGCACAGATACGCAGTATTTT.

J is TRBJ2-1 and V is TRBV5-4; 8 bases map to TRBD2. Germline CDR1 reads SGHNT; CDR2 reads YYREEE (reference sequence). V lost 0 bases to trimming and J lost 10 bases; unmatched junction nucleotides: 9. The CDR3 is 15 amino acids. As DNA, the CDR3 is TGTGCCAGCAGCTTGGCAGTAGCGGGGTTAAGGGAGCAGTTCTTC. This encodes CASSLAVAGLREQFF.

The chain joins TRBV28 to TRBJ1-2; D is ambiguous. The CDR3 is made up of 11 amino acids. V was cut by 2 bases and J by 7 bases, with 5 bases left in between. The germline V gene encodes CDR1 MDHEN and CDR2 SYDVKM. This chain's CDR3 is CASSLLRGYTF. The CDR3 DNA is TGTGCCAGCAGTTTACTACGTGGCTACACCTTC.

This sequence joins TRBV6-2 or TRBV6-3 and TRBJ2-7, with D hard to call. Germline V gives CDR1 MNHEY, CDR2 SVGEGT. This CDR3 has 13 residues. Trimming took 3 bases from V and 6 from J, leaving 12 bases between them. DNA of the CDR3: TGTGCCAGCAGTTATGGCCAGGTTGGCGAGCAGTACTTC. Amino acids: CASSYGQVGEQYF.

Worth noting for this clone: This CDR3 is also generated by other DNA sequences in the sample. The chain uses TRBV2 and TRBJ2-7; 8 bases fit TRBD1. The CDR3 loop spans 13 amino acids. CDR1 SNHLY and CDR2 FYNNEI come from the germline V gene. Germline trimming cut 6 bases from V and 2 bases from J; bases unmatched to any gene: 3. CDR3 amino acids: CASRDREPYEQYF. The CDR3 DNA reads TGTGCCAGCAGGGACAGGGAGCCCTACGAGCAGTACTTC.

The chain has TRBV6-1 and TRBJ1-3; TRBD1 might be the D (5 bases). This CDR3 contains 13 residues. Germline CDR1 and CDR2: MNHNS and SASEGT. V gave up 0 bases and J gave up 16 bases, with 16 bases separating them. The CDR3 loop is CASSEAAQAVKYF. The CDR3 bases are TGTGCCAGCAGTGAAGCGGCACAGGCGGTTAAGTATTTT.

This chain uses TRBV5-1 with TRBJ2-3; TRBD2 matches 8 bases. The length of the CDR3 is 17 residues. The germline CDR1 and CDR2 sequences are SGHRS and YFSETQ. Germline trimming cut 4 bases from V and 5 bases from J; bases unmatched to any gene: 15. Here the CDR3 DNA reads TGCGCCAGCAGCCCGCGGACTAGCCGGCAGTGGGGAGATACGCAGTATTTT. Translation gives CASSPRTSRQWGDTQYF.

In this sample, this clone turned up a few times. The chain combines TRBV5-1 with TRBJ2-1, with no clear D. The V end lost 4 bases, the J end lost 8 bases, and 10 bases lay between the germline ends. This CDR3 is built from 12 residues. CDR1 and CDR2 from the germline V gene are SGHRS and YFSETQ. The CDR3 here is CASSPSVYEQFF. CDR3 DNA sequence: TGCGCCAGCAGCCCATCAGTCTATGAGCAGTTCTTC.

The chain has TRBV6-5 and TRBJ1-3; TRBD1 is a possible D gene (5 bases). Trimming took off 2 bases at V and 4 bases at J, with 12 bases between the two ends. Germline assignment: CDR1 MNHEY and CDR2 SVGAGI. This CDR3 spans 15 amino acids. The CDR3 region has the DNA TGTGCCAGCAGTTACACCGACAGAACAGGAAACACCATATATTTT. It specifies CASSYTDRTGNTIYF.

This chain links TRBV5-5 with TRBJ2-7; maybe TRBD2 (5 bases). This CDR3 has 17 residues. The V end was cut by 2 bases, the J end by 0 bases, with 18 bases between. Germline V lookup: CDR1 SGHKS, CDR2 YYEKEE (reference sequence). In nucleotides, the CDR3 is TGTGCCAGCAGCTTCCCCTGGGCGGGCCTCCGCTCCTACGAGCAGTACTTC. It translates to CASSFPWAGLRSYEQYF. Full variable domain (missing parts from reference TRBV5-5 and TRBJ2-7): DAGVTQSPTHLIKTRGQQVTLRCSPISGHKSVSWYQQVLGQGPQFIFQYYEKEERGRGNFPDRFSARQFPNYSSELNVNALLLGDSALYLCASSFPWAGLRSYEQYFGPGTRLTVT.

The chain couples TRBV29-1 to TRBJ1-2, with 7 bases lining up with TRBD1. The CDR3 totals 12 residues. Trimming at V came to 4 bases and at J to 8 bases, leaving 7 bases not matched to a gene. Germline CDR1 is SQVTM and CDR2 is ANQGSEA. CDR3 sequence (DNA): TGCAGCGTTGCCAGGGGGTTTCAAGGCTACACCTTC. Its translation: CSVARGFQGYTF.

The rearrangement joins TRBV25-1 to TRBJ1-1; possible D gene TRBD1, 5 bases. The CDR3 extends over 14 amino acids. Looked up from germline, CDR1 is MGHDK and CDR2 is SYGVNS. V lost 6 bases and J lost 4, with 15 bases in between. The CDR3 loop reads CASRPSRGGTEAFF. DNA for the CDR3: TGTGCCAGCAGGCCCTCGAGGGGAGGCACTGAAGCTTTCTTT.

The V call is TRBV5-1, the J call TRBJ1-1; D is unresolved. Trimming took 2 bases from V and 3 from J, leaving 8 bases between them. The CDR3 is 13 residues long. Germline CDR1 and CDR2: SGHRS and YFSETQ. The DNA of the CDR3 is TGCGCCAGCAGCTTCGCGGGCTACACTGAAGCTTTCTTT. Translated, it gives CASSFAGYTEAFF.

The V call is TRBV3-1 (or the pseudogene TRBV3-2), the J call TRBJ1-1, with D perhaps TRBD1 (5 bases). CDR3 length: 13 residues. The germline gives CDR1 LGHDT, CDR2 YNNKEL (reference sequence). Trimming cost V 8 bases and J 3 bases, with 13 bases left between them. The CDR3 DNA reads as TGTGCCAGCCAAGGGGTTAGGTACACTGAAGCTTTCTTT. Amino acid sequence: CASQGVRYTEAFF.

The chain employs TRBV15 and TRBJ1-3, with D perhaps TRBD1 (5 bases). The CDR3 covers 16 residues. V dropped 5 bases and J dropped 4 bases, with 18 bases sitting between them. Germline-derived CDR1 and CDR2 are LNHNV and YYDKDF (reference sequence). CDR3 in DNA: TGTGCCACCAGCCTCACCCTGGAAGGGGTCGGAAACACCATATATTTT. Translating it yields CATSLTLEGVGNTIYF.

The genes are TRBV6-5 and TRBJ1-5; D is possibly TRBD1 (6 bases). The CDR3 runs 15 residues. Per germline, CDR1 MNHEY and CDR2 SVGAGI. Trimming removed 6 bases from V and 2 bases from J, with 14 bases in between. The CDR3 DNA sequence: TGTGCCAGCAGACCGGACAGAAATGGCAATCAGCCCCAGCATTTT. Amino acid sequence: CASRPDRNGNQPQHF.

The gene calls are TRBV13 and TRBJ2-7; D is ambiguous. Germline CDR1 is PRHDT and CDR2 is FYEKMQ (reference sequence). There are 13 residues in the CDR3. With 5 bases removed from V and 1 base from J, the gap between germline ends came to 9 bases. CDR3 region: CASSASRSYEQYF. The CDR3 region has the DNA TGTGCCAGCAGCGCGAGCCGTTCCTACGAGCAGTACTTC.

The rearrangement links TRBV21-1 to TRBJ2-7; the table gives TRBD2 as D, unverified against the DNA. TRBV21-1 is an annotated pseudogene. The CDR3 consists of 16 residues. This CDR3 reads CASSKLGDSYSYEQYF. The CDR3 DNA follows: TGTGCCAGCAGCAAACTAGGGGACTCCTACTCCTACGAGCAGTACTTC.

The rearrangement joins TRBV5-5 to TRBJ2-1; 11 nucleotides match TRBD2. In germline, CDR1 is SGHKS, CDR2 YYEKEE (reference sequence). This CDR3 region has 16 residues. The V gene end was trimmed by 4 bases and the J gene end by 4 bases; junction bases not matched to a gene: 7. CDR3 residues: CASSTRTSGLYNEQFF. The CDR3 DNA reads as TGTGCCAGCAGCACCCGGACTAGCGGGCTTTACAATGAGCAGTTCTTC.

This sequence joins TRBV19 and TRBJ1-2; the match to TRBD1 covers 7 bases. CDR1 is LNHDA and CDR2 is SQIVND in the germline V gene (reference sequence). The junction had 5 bases not matched to a gene; V was cut back by 7 bases and J by 6 bases. This CDR3 has 12 residues. CDR3 amino acids: CASTATGDGYTF. In nucleotides, the CDR3 is TGTGCCAGTACCGCAACAGGGGATGGCTACACCTTC.